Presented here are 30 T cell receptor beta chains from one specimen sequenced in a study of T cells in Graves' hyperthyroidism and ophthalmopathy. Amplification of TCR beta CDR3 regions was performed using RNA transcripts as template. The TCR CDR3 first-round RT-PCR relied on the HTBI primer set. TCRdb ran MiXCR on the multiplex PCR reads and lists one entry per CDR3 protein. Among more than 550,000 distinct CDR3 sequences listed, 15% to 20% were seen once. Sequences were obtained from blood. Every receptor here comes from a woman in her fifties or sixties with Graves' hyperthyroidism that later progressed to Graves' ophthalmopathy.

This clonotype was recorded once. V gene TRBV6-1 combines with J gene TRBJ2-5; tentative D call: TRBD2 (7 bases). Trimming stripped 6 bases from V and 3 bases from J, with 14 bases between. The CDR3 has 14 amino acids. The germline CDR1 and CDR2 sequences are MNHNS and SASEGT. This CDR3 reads CASRGGAEKETQYF. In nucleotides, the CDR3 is TGTGCCAGCAGGGGGGGGGCTGAAAAAGAGACCCAGTACTTC.

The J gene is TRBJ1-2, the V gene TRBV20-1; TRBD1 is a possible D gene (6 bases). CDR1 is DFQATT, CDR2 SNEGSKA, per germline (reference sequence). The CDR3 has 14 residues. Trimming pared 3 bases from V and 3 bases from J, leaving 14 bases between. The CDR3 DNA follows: TGCAGTGCTAGGGAGTCACAGGGATACTATGGCTACACCTTC. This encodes CSARESQGYYGYTF.

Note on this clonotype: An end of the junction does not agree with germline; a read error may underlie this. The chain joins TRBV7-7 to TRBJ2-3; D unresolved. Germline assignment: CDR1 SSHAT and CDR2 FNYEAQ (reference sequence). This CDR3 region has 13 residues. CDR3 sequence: CASSYGLGDTQYF. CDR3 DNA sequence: TGTGCTAGCAGCTACGGTCTGGGAGATACGCAGTATTTT.

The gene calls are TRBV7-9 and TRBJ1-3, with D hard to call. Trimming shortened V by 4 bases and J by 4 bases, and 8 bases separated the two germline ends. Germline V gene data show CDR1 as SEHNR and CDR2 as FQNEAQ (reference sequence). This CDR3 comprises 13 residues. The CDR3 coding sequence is TGTGCCAGCAGCTATGGCCACGGAAACACCATATATTTT. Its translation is CASSYGHGNTIYF. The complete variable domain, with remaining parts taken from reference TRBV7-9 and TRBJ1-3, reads DTGVSQNPRHKITKRGQNVTFRCDPISEHNRLYWYRQTLGQGPEFLTYFQNEAQLEKSRLLSDRFSAERPKGSFSTLEIQRTEQGDSAMYLCASSYGHGNTIYFGEGSWLTVV.

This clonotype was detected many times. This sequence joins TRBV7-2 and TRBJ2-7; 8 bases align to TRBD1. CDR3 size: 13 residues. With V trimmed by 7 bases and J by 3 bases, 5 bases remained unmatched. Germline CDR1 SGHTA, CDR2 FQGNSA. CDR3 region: CASNRDRIYEQYF. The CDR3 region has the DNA TGTGCCAGCAACCGGGACAGGATCTACGAGCAGTACTTC.

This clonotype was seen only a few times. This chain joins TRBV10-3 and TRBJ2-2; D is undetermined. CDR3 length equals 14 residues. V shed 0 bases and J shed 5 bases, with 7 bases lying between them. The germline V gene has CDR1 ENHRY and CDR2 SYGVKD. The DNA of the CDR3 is TGTGCCATCAGTGAGTCTTTGCTTACCGGGGAGCTGTTTTTT. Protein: CAISESLLTGELFF.

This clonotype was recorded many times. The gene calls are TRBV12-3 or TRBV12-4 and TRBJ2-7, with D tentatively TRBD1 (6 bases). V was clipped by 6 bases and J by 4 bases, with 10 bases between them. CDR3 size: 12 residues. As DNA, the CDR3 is TGTGCCAGCAGCCAACAGGGATACGAGCAGTACTTC. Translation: CASSQQGYEQYF.

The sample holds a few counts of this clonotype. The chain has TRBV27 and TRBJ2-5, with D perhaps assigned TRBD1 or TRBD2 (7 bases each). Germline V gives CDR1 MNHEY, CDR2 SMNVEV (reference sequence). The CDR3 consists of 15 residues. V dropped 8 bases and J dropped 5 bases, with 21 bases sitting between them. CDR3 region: CASEFSPGGGETQYF. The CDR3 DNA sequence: TGTGCCAGCGAGTTTTCCCCAGGGGGAGGGGAGACCCAGTACTTC.

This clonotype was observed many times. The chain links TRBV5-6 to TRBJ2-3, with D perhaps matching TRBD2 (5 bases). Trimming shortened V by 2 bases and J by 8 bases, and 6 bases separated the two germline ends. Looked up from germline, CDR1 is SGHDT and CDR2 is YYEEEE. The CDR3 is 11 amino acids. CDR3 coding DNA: TGTGCCAGCAGCTTCGCGGGTACGCAGTATTTT. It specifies CASSFAGTQYF.

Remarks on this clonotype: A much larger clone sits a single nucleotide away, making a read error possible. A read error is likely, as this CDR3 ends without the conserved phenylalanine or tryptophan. CDR3 DNA sequence: TGTGCCAGTGGCTACGGTGGGAACACTGAAGCTTTCCTT. This encodes CASGYGGNTEAFL. This chain links TRBV27 with TRBJ1-1, with unresolved D. CDR1 MNHEY and CDR2 SMNVEV come from the germline V gene (reference sequence). V was shortened by 9 bases and J by 1 base, with 12 bases between the two germline ends. The CDR3 contains 13 residues.

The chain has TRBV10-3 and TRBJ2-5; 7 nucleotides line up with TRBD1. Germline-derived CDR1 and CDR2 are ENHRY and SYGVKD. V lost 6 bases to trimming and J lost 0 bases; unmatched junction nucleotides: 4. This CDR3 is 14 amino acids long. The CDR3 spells CAISPGQNQETQYF. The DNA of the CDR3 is TGTGCCATCAGCCCGGGACAGAACCAAGAGACCCAGTACTTC.

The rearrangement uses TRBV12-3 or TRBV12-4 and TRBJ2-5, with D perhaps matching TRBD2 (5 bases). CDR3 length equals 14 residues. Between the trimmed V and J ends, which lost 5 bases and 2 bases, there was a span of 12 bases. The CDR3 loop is CASSGGLGQETQYF. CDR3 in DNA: TGTGCCAGCAGTGGAGGTTTGGGGCAAGAGACCCAGTACTTC.

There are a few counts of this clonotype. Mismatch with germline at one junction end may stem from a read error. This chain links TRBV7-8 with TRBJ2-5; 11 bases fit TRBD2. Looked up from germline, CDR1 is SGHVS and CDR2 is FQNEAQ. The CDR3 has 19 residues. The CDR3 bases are TGTGCCAGCAGCTTAGCATTTAGCGGGGGGGCTACAGATCAAGAGACCCAGTGCTTC. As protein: CASSLAFSGGATDQETQCF.

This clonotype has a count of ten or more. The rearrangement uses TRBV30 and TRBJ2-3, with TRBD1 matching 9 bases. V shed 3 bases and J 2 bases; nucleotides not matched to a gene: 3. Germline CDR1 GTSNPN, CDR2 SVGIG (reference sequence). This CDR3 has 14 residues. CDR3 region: CAWRGQGVTDTQYF. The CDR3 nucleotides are TGTGCCTGGAGGGGACAGGGTGTCACAGATACGCAGTATTTT.

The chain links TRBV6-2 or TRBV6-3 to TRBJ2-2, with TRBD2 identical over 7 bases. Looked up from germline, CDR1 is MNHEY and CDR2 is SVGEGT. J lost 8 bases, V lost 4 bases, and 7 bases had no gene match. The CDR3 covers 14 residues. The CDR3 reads CASSFQRGGGELFF. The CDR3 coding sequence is TGTGCCAGCAGTTTCCAGCGGGGTGGAGGGGAGCTGTTTTTT.

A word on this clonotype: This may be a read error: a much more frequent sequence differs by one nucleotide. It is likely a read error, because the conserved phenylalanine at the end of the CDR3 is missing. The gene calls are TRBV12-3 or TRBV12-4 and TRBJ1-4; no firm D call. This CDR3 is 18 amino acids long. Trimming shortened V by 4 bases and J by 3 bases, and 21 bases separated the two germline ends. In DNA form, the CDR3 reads TGTGCCAGCAGTTCTACTTACCCAATCCGCCCCCCTAATGAAAAACTGTTTTCT. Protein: CASSSTYPIRPPNEKLFS.

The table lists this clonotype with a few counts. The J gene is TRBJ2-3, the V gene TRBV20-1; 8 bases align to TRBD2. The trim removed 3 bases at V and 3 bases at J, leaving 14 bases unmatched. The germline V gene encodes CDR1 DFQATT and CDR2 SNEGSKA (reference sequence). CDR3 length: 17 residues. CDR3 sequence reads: CSASIPRTSLGTDTQYF. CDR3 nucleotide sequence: TGCAGTGCTAGTATCCCTAGGACTAGCCTCGGTACAGATACGCAGTATTTT.

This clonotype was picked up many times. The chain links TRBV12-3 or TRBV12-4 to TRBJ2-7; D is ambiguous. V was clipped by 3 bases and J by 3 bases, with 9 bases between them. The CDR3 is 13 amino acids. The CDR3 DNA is TGTGCCAGCAGTTTCGACGTATACTACGAGCAGTACTTC. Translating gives CASSFDVYYEQYF.

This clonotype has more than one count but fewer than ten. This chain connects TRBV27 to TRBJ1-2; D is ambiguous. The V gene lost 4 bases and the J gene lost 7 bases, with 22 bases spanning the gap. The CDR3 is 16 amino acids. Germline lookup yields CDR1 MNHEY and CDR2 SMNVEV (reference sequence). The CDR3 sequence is CASSSNTRAYISGYTF. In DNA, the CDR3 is TGTGCCAGCAGTTCAAACACAAGGGCTTACATCAGTGGCTACACCTTC.

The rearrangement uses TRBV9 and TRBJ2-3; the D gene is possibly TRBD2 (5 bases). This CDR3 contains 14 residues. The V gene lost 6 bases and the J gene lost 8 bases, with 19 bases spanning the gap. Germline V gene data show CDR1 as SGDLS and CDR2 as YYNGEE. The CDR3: CASTLPDAAGTQYF. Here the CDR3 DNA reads TGTGCCAGCACCCTCCCGGACGCGGCGGGTACGCAGTATTTT.

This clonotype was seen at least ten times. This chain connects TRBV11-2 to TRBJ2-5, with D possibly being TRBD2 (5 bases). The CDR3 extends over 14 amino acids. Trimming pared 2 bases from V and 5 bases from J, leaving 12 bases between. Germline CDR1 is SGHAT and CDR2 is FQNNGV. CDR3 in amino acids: CASSLLSGGETQYF. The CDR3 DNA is TGTGCCAGCAGCTTATTATCCGGCGGGGAGACCCAGTACTTC.

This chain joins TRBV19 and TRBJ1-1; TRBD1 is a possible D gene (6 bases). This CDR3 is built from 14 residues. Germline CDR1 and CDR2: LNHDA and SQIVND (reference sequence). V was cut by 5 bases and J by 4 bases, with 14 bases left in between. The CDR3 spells CASSYRAGGTEAFF. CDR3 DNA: TGTGCCAGTAGTTACAGGGCGGGTGGCACTGAAGCTTTCTTT. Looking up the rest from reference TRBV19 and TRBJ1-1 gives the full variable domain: DGGITQSPKYLFRKEGQNVTLSCEQNLNHDAMYWYRQDPGQGLRLIYYSQIVNDFQKGDIAEGYSVSREKKESFPLTVTSAQKNPTAFYLCASSYRAGGTEAFFGQGTRLTVV.

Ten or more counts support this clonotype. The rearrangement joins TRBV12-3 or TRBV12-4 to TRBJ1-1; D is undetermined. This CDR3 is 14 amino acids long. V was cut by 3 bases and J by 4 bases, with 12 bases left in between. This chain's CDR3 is CASSLPDLVTEAFF. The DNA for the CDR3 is TGTGCCAGCAGTTTGCCGGATTTGGTCACTGAAGCTTTCTTT.

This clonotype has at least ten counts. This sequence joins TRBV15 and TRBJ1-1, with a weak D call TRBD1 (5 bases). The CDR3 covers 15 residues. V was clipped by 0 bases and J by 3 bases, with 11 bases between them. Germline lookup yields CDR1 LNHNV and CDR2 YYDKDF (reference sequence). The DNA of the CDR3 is TGTGCCACCAGCAGAGATAGAGACAGCTACACTGAAGCTTTCTTT. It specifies CATSRDRDSYTEAFF.

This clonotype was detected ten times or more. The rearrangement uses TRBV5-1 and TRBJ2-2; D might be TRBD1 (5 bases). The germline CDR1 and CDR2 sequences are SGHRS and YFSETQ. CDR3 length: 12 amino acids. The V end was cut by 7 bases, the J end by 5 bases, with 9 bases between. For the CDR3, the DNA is TGCGCCAGCGGATACAGGACCGGGGAGCTGTTTTTT. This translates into CASGYRTGELFF.

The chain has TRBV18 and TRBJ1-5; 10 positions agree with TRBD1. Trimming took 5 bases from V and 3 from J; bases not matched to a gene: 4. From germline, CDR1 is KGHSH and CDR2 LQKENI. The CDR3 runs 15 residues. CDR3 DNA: TGTGCCAGCTCAACGGGACAGGGGTACAATCAGCCCCAGCATTTT. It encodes CASSTGQGYNQPQHF.

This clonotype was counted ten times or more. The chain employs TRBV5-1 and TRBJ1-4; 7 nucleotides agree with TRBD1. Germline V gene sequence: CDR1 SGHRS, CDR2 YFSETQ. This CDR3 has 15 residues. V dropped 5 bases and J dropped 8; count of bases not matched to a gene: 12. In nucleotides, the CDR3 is TGCGCCAGCAGATACGCGACAGGGCTGGGAGAAAAACTGTTTTTT. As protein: CASRYATGLGEKLFF.

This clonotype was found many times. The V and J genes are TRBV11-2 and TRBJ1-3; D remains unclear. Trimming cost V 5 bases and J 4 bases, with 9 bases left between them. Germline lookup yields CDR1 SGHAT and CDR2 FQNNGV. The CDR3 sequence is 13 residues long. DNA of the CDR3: TGTGCCAGCAGCCCGCTCCGAGGAAACACCATATATTTT. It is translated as CASSPLRGNTIYF.

CDR3 sequence reads: CAISESISGRGYRETQYF. The CDR3 region has the DNA TGTGCCATCAGTGAGTCGATCTCGGGCAGGGGGTATCGGGAGACCCAGTACTTC. This rearrangement joins TRBV10-3 to TRBJ2-5, with 7 bases that match TRBD1. The CDR3 has 18 amino acids. Trimming at V came to 0 bases and at J to 5 bases, leaving 15 bases not matched to a gene. The germline gives CDR1 ENHRY, CDR2 SYGVKD.

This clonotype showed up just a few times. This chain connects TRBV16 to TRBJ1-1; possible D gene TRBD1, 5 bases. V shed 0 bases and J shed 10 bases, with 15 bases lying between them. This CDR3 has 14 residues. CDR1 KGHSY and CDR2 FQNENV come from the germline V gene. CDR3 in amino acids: CASSQSGGYGGAFF. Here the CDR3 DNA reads TGTGCCAGCAGCCAATCTGGGGGGTATGGCGGAGCTTTCTTT.